A selection of T cell receptor beta chains follows, all from one sample in a study of glioma-infiltrating T cells. TCRdb analysed the multiplex PCR reads with MiXCR anew, one entry per CDR3 protein. In the table there are more than 350,000 distinct CDR3 sequences, 41% of which are singletons. Sequencing was done on a sample of glioma tissue, nonneoplastic brain tissue, or PBMCs (not recorded which). Source of these receptors: a human donor with low-grade glioma or glioblastoma, undergoing nonglioma brain surgery, or in good health (not recorded which). The CDR3 runs from the conserved cysteine through the conserved F or W. The order of the fields is V gene, CDR3 length, clone size, D gene, J gene, CDR3 DNA, CDR3 protein. D genes are given only for firm matches. Clone size is given for some rows only: seen once, a few or many times, or a class if the clone is expanded.

TRBV20-1	11	few	-	TRBJ1-1	TGCAGTGCTTCAGGGTCAGGTGAAGCTTTCTTT	CSASGSGEAFF
TRBV6-2/TRBV6-3	13	few	-	TRBJ2-5	TGTGCCAGCAGCGTATCTGGACAAGAGACCCAGTACTTC	CASSVSGQETQYF
TRBV28	18	-	TRBD2	TRBJ2-3	TGTGCCAGCCTTGCCGGGACTAGCGGGGACCTTAGCACAGATACGCAGTATTTT	CASLAGTSGDLSTDTQYF
TRBV7-2	14	-	-	TRBJ2-7	TGTGCCAGCAGCTTAGTTTCAAGGGCCTACGAGCAGTACTTC	CASSLVSRAYEQYF
TRBV6-2/TRBV6-3	16	-	TRBD2	TRBJ2-3	TGTGCCAGCAGTGAGATAGCGGGAGGAGGCACAGATACGCAGTATTTT	CASSEIAGGGTDTQYF
TRBV11-2	18	-	TRBD1	TRBJ1-1	TGTGCCAGCATCCAGATACCCCCGGGGACAGGGTTGCACACTGAAGCTTTCTTT	CASIQIPPGTGLHTEAFF
TRBV7-2	15	once	TRBD1	TRBJ2-1	TGTGCCAGCAGCACATGGGACAGGCTAAGAAATGAGCAGTTCTTC	CASSTWDRLRNEQFF
TRBV29-1	12	few	-	TRBJ2-7	TGCAGCGTTGAGGTTTGGGGGTACGAGCAGTACTTC	CSVEVWGYEQYF
TRBV4-1	17	-	TRBD1	TRBJ1-1	TGCGCCAGCAGCCCCTTAGACAGGGTTGAAGGGAACACTGAAGCTTTCTTT	CASSPLDRVEGNTEAFF
TRBV7-2	15	few	-	TRBJ2-3	TGTGCCAGCAGCTTAATGGGGTGGGGGACAGATACGCAGTATTTT	CASSLMGWGTDTQYF
TRBV7-2	14	-	TRBD1	TRBJ1-5	TGTGCCAGCAGCTTTACAGGGGGAAACCAGCCCCAGCATTTT	CASSFTGGNQPQHF
TRBV7-2	16	many	-	TRBJ2-3	TGTGCCAGCAGTTCCCGAGGAGTATTCAGCACAGATACGCAGTATTTT	CASSSRGVFSTDTQYF
TRBV18	14	-	-	TRBJ1-1	TGTGGCAGCTCAGTCCAACAGGGTCACACTGAAGCTTTCTTT	CGSSVQQGHTEAFF
TRBV25-1	11	-	TRBD2	TRBJ2-2	TGTGCCAGCAAGGTTGGCGGGGGGCTGTTTTTT	CASKVGGGLFF
TRBV6-2/TRBV6-3	16	many	TRBD1	TRBJ2-1	TGTGCCAGCAGTGTCTACGGACAGGGACCCTACAATGAGCAGTTCTTC	CASSVYGQGPYNEQFF
TRBV28	17	many	-	TRBJ2-7	TGTGCCAGCAGTTCCCCCGTCCGCACGTCCTATAATAGGGAGCAGTACTTC	CASSSPVRTSYNREQYF
TRBV29-1	15	-	TRBD1	TRBJ1-1	TGCAGCGTCCCCGGACAGGGGGCAACGAACACTGAAGCTTTCTTT	CSVPGQGATNTEAFF
TRBV27	17	many	TRBD2	TRBJ2-1	TGTGCCAGCAGTCTGACCCTAGCGGGAGCCTCCTACAATGAGCAGTTCTTC	CASSLTLAGASYNEQFF
TRBV9	15	-	-	TRBJ1-1	TGTGCCAGCAGCCCAGGAGGGGGGGCAGGGACTGAAGCTTTCTTT	CASSPGGGAGTEAFF
TRBV18	14	once	-	TRBJ2-5	TGTGCCAGCTCACCAGGGCGGGACCAAGAGACCCAGTACTTC	CASSPGRDQETQYF
TRBV3-1	18	-	TRBD2	TRBJ2-7	TGTGCCAGCAGCCCCAAGACTAGCGGGAGGCCAAGCCCCTACGAGCAGTACTTC	CASSPKTSGRPSPYEQYF
TRBV24-1	14	-	-	TRBJ1-1	TGTGCCACCAGTGACCCTCTCCGACCGAATGAAGCTTTCTTT	CATSDPLRPNEAFF
TRBV28	14	-	-	TRBJ2-7	TGTGCCAGCAGTTTGCGGGGTGAGACCTACGAGCAGTACTTC	CASSLRGETYEQYF
TRBV4-2	15	many	TRBD1	TRBJ2-7	TGTGCCAGCAGCCAAGACCGGGACAGTACTTACGAGCAGTACTTC	CASSQDRDSTYEQYF
TRBV7-2	18	-	TRBD2	TRBJ2-3	TGTGCCAGCAGCCCGGGACTAGCGGGAGACGCTAGCACAGATACGCAGTATTTT	CASSPGLAGDASTDTQYF
TRBV7-3	14	few	-	TRBJ2-7	TGTACCTCCAGCCCGCAGGGGATAGACTACGAGCAGTACTTC	CTSSPQGIDYEQYF
TRBV2	12	-	-	TRBJ2-3	TGTGCCGGGACCAGGACTTTAGATACGCAGTATTTT	CAGTRTLDTQYF
TRBV14	15	few	TRBD1	TRBJ2-1	TGTGCCAGCAGCCAAGAATCAGGGGGCTGGAATGAGCAGTTCTTC	CASSQESGGWNEQFF